The T cell receptor (beta chain) described here comes from a study of T-cell reconstitution after alpha-beta-depleted transplantation in children. J gave up 4 bases and V 0 bases, and 8 bases lay outside the gene matches. Germline CDR1 and CDR2: DFQATT and SNEGSKA (reference sequence). The CDR3 has 16 amino acids. Molecular barcoding with unique molecular identifiers was used for the TCRbeta library. Each CDR3 protein is one row after TCRdb ran MiXCR on the PCR reads. The table shows hundreds of thousands of distinct CDR3 sequences, with 16% occurring only once. This clonotype was counted between two and nine times.

The origin of this receptor is a human donor who donated a stem cell graft to a child with acute myeloid leukemia. The chain combines TRBV20-1 with TRBJ2-1, with 8 bases identical to TRBD2. Sample: PBMCs from the stem cell graft donor, taken from the stem cell graft. CDR3 DNA sequence: TGCAGTGCTAGAGATGGGTCGGGGGGGGGATACAATGAGCAGTTCTTC. It encodes CSARDGSGGGYNEQFF.